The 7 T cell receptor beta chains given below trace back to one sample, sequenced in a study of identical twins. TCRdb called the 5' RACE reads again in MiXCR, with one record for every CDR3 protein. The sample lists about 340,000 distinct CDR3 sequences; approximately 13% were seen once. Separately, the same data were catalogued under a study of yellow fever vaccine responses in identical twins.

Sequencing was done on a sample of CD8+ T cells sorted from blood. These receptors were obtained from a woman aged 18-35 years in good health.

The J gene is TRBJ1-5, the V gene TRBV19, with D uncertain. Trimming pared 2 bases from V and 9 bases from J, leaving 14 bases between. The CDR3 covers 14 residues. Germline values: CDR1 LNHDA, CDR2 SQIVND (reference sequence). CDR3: CASSIPTQQWPQHF. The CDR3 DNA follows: TGTGCCAGTAGTATACCGACCCAGCAATGGCCCCAGCATTTT.

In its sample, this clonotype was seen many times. The CDR3 protein is CASSRGDTYEQYF. CDR3 coding DNA: TGCGCCAGCAGCCGCGGCGACACCTACGAGCAGTACTTC. This chain uses TRBV4-1 with TRBJ2-7; D not certain. The CDR3 is made up of 13 amino acids. V dropped 4 bases and J dropped 2 bases, with 9 bases sitting between them. CDR1 MGHRA and CDR2 YSYEKL come from the germline V gene.

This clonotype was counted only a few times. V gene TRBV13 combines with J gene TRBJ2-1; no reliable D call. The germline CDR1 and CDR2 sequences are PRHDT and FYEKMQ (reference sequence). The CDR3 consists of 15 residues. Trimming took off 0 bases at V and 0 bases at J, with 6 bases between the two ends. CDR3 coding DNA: TGTGCCAGCAGCTTAGGCGGGTTCTCCTACAATGAGCAGTTCTTC. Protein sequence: CASSLGGFSYNEQFF.

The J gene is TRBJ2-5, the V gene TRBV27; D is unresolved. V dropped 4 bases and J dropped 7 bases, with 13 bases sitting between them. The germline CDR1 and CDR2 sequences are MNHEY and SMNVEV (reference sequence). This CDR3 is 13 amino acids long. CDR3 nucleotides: TGTGCCAGCAGTTCCCCCAATGGCGTGACCCAGTACTTC. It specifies CASSSPNGVTQYF.

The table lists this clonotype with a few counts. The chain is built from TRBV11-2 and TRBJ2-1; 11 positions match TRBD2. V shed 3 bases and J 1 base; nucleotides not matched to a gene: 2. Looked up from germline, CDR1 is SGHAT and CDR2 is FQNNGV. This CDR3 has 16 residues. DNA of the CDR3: TGTGCCAGCAGCTTTTCTAGCGGGGGGTCCTACAATGAGCAGTTCTTC. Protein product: CASSFSSGGSYNEQFF.

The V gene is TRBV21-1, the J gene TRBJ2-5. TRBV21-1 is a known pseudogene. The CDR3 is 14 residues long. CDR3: CASSQAGSEETQYF. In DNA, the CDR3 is TGTGCCAGCAGCCAGGCGGGAAGCGAAGAGACCCAGTACTTC.

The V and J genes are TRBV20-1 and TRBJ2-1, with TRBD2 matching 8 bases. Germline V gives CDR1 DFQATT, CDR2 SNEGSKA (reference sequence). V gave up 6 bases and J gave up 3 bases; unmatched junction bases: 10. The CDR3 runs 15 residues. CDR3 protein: CSAPPGLEGYNEQFF. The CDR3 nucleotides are TGCAGTGCACCCCCGGGACTAGAGGGCTACAATGAGCAGTTCTTC.